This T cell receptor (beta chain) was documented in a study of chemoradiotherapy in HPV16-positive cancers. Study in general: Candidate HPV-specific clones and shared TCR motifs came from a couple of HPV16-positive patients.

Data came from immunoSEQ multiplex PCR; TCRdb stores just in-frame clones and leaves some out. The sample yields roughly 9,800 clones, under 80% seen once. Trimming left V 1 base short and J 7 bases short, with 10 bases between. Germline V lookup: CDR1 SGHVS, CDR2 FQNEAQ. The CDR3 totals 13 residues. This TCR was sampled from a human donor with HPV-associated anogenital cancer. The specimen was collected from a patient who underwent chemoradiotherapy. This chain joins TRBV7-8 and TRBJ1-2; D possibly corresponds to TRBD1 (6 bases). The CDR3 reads CASSLGGGLGYTF. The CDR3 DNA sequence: TGTGCCAGCAGCTTAGGCGGGGGGCTTGGCTACACCTTC.